What follows are 14 T cell receptor beta chains derived from one specimen sequenced in a study of cytomegalovirus exposure and HLA in healthy donors. Sequencing used immunoSEQ multiplex PCR; TCRdb keeps in-frame clones, though not all of them. The sample consists of tens of thousands of clones, about 91% of them appearing once. The sequencing sample was made of PBMCs. Receptor source: a man between 18 and 29 years old in good health and CMV-seropositive.

V usage is TRBV7-2 and J usage is TRBJ1-4; perhaps TRBD1 as D (6 bases). Trimming stripped 5 bases from V and 5 bases from J, with 15 bases between. Germline V gene sequence: CDR1 SGHTA, CDR2 FQGNSA. The CDR3 runs to 15 residues. CDR3 sequence reads: CASSTSGHSNEKLFF. The CDR3 DNA follows: TGTGCCAGCAGCACCTCGGGACATAGCAATGAAAAACTGTTTTTT.

The genes are TRBV4-1 and TRBJ1-1; TRBD1 is a possible D gene (6 bases). This CDR3 comprises 14 residues. Trimming left V 1 base short and J 7 bases short, with 13 bases between. Germline lookup yields CDR1 MGHRA and CDR2 YSYEKL. The CDR3, as DNA: TGCGCCAGCAGCCAAGGCCCCCCGGACAGTGAAGCTTTCTTT. This codes for CASSQGPPDSEAFF.

The chain is built from TRBV5-1 and TRBJ2-3; TRBD2 agrees at 8 bases. J lost 6 bases, V lost 0 bases, and 9 bases had no gene match. Germline V gene sequence: CDR1 SGHRS, CDR2 YFSETQ. CDR3 size: 16 residues. The CDR3 DNA sequence: TGCGCCAGCAGCTTGGATGCGGGGGGTAGGGCGGATACGCAGTATTTT. It codes for CASSLDAGGRADTQYF.

This chain links TRBV27 with TRBJ2-1; possible D gene TRBD1, 5 bases. The CDR3 is made up of 14 amino acids. Trimming took 8 bases from V and 2 from J, leaving 13 bases between them. Germline lookup yields CDR1 MNHEY and CDR2 SMNVEV (reference sequence). CDR3 region: CASSDMGPYNEQFF. CDR3 bases: TGTGCCAGCTCGGACATGGGGCCCTACAATGAGCAGTTCTTC.

This chain connects TRBV23-1 to TRBJ2-5; D is possibly TRBD1 (6 bases). The J call may be wrong; the DNA end is better matched by TRBJ2-7. TRBV23-1 is classed as an ORF, of uncertain function. This CDR3 has 14 amino acids. CDR3 sequence: CASSQIGGLDEQYF. In nucleotides, the CDR3 is TGCGCCAGCAGTCAGATAGGGGGTCTCGACGAGCAGTACTTC.

DNA of the CDR3: TGTGCCAGCAGTACCCACCCCGATTGGACTTTTTGGGGCTACACCTTC. Translated, it gives CASSTHPDWTFWGYTF. The J gene is TRBJ1-2, the V gene TRBV27, with D unclear. Trimming took 5 bases from V and 8 from J, leaving 24 bases between them. This CDR3 comprises 16 residues. Per germline, CDR1 MNHEY and CDR2 SMNVEV (reference sequence).

The gene calls are TRBV6-1 and TRBJ2-7; 11 bases fit TRBD2. Trimming took 10 bases from V and 6 from J; bases not matched to a gene: 8. From germline, CDR1 is MNHNS and CDR2 SASEGT. The CDR3 runs to 13 residues. This CDR3 is CATRLAGLFEQYF. In DNA, the CDR3 is TGTGCCACCCGACTAGCGGGACTTTTCGAGCAGTACTTC.

The chain couples TRBV28 to TRBJ1-3; D possibly corresponds to TRBD1 (5 bases). Trimming took off 7 bases at V and 0 bases at J, with 13 bases between the two ends. This CDR3 region has 15 residues. Germline V gene sequence: CDR1 MDHEN, CDR2 SYDVKM. In nucleotides, the CDR3 is TGTGCCAGCACTGAATCACAGGTCTCTGGAAACACCATATATTTT. This encodes CASTESQVSGNTIYF.

V and J are TRBV30 and TRBJ1-1, with 10 bases that match TRBD1. The CDR3 contains 14 residues. CDR1 and CDR2 (germline): GTSNPN, SVGIG (reference sequence). The J segment lost 4 bases and the V segment lost 4 bases, leaving 6 bases of the junction unmatched. CDR3 residues: CAWILGQGSTEAFF. The CDR3 DNA reads as TGTGCCTGGATTCTGGGACAGGGGAGCACTGAAGCTTTCTTT. Drawing the rest from reference TRBV30 and TRBJ1-1, the complete variable domain is SQTIHQWPATLVQPVGSPLSLECTVEGTSNPNLYWYRQAAGRGLQLLFYSVGIGQISSEVPQNLSASRPQDRQFILSSKKLLLSDSGFYLCAWILGQGSTEAFFGQGTRLTVV.

The chain couples TRBV9 to TRBJ1-4; weak D call: TRBD1 (6 bases). CDR3 length: 14 residues. The germline CDR1 and CDR2 sequences are SGDLS and YYNGEE. V gave up 1 base and J gave up 8 bases, with 12 bases separating them. The CDR3 region is CASSVSGVEEKLFF. CDR3 bases: TGTGCCAGCAGCGTATCAGGGGTTGAAGAAAAACTGTTTTTT.

V and J are TRBV5-1 and TRBJ1-4, with D uncertain. This CDR3 spans 15 amino acids. With 1 base removed from V and 3 bases from J, the gap between germline ends came to 10 bases. Germline V gene data show CDR1 as SGHRS and CDR2 as YFSETQ. The CDR3 coding sequence is TGCGCCAGCAGCTTGTTCGGGGAGTCTAATGAAAAACTGTTTTTT. It specifies CASSLFGESNEKLFF.

The chain links TRBV5-4 to TRBJ2-1, with D perhaps matching TRBD2 (6 bases). The germline gives CDR1 SGHNT, CDR2 YYREEE (reference sequence). Between the trimmed V and J ends, which lost 0 bases and 4 bases, there was a span of 11 bases. The CDR3 extends over 15 amino acids. CDR3 amino acids: CASSLEASAYNEQFF. CDR3 nucleotide sequence: TGTGCCAGCAGCTTGGAGGCTAGCGCTTACAATGAGCAGTTCTTC.

J is TRBJ2-7 and V is TRBV6-5, with D uncertain. Trimming took off 6 bases at V and 1 base at J, with 10 bases between the two ends. The CDR3 loop spans 13 amino acids. In germline, CDR1 is MNHEY, CDR2 SVGAGI. The CDR3 sequence is CASSIKESYEQYF. The CDR3 region has the DNA TGTGCCAGCAGCATTAAGGAGTCCTACGAGCAGTACTTC.

V usage is TRBV5-1 and J usage is TRBJ2-7; 9 positions agree with TRBD2. Trimming at V came to 0 bases and at J to 3 bases, leaving 7 bases not matched to a gene. This CDR3 region has 16 residues. Germline CDR1 and CDR2: SGHRS and YFSETQ. The CDR3 region is CASSLGLAEFDYEQYF. The CDR3 nucleotides read TGCGCCAGCAGCTTGGGACTAGCGGAGTTCGACTACGAGCAGTACTTC.